This T cell receptor (beta chain) was recovered during a study of blood T cell repertoires in COVID-19. V shed 7 bases and J 4 bases; nucleotides not matched to a gene: 7. CDR1 KGHDR and CDR2 SFDVKD come from the germline V gene. This CDR3 has 14 residues. This clone was picked up one time. Authors' analysis steps: Amplifying reference gene primers gave estimates of nucleated cell counts. The assay was immunoSEQ multiplex PCR, and TCRdb's table has in-frame clones only and misses some. The V and J calls and clone size were taken over from that table, and D and trimming were inferred from the DNA. In the table there are tens of thousands of clones, 80% to 90% of which are singletons.

Source material: peripheral blood. This TCR was sampled from a woman aged 80 or older with active or convalescent COVID-19. This chain uses TRBV24-1 with TRBJ2-3, with TRBD1 matching 7 bases. The CDR3 region is CATRGTVRSDTQYF. The CDR3 nucleotides read TGTGCCACCAGGGGGACAGTCAGGTCAGATACGCAGTATTTT.